Listed below are T cell receptor beta chains from one sample, sequenced in a study of STAT5B mutations in CD4+ large granular lymphocyte leukemia. The table came from immunoSEQ multiplex PCR; TCRdb's copy has only in-frame clones and leaves some out. The sample holds nearly 35,000 clones, approximately 67% seen once. The specimen was CD4+ T cells from blood buffy coats. These receptors all stem from a human donor in good health. The CDR3 runs from the conserved cysteine through the conserved F or W. Fields, in order: V gene, D gene, clone size, J gene, CDR3 protein, CDR3 DNA. D genes are given only for firm matches. Clone size appears in some rows only: once, few, many, or a class for an expanded clone.

>TRBV4-2|TRBD1|-|TRBJ1-2
CASSPGQGGFYGYTF
TGTGCCAGCAGCCCAGGACAGGGGGGGTTCTATGGCTACACCTTC
>TRBV5-1|TRBD1|once|TRBJ2-2
CASSLGTGDPNTGELFF
TGCGCCAGCAGCTTGGGGACAGGGGATCCTAACACCGGGGAGCTGTTTTTT
>TRBV7-9|-|-|TRBJ2-5
CASSLGALALETQYF
TGTGCCAGCAGCTTAGGGGCGCTAGCGCTAGAGACCCAGTACTTC
>TRBV4-3|TRBD1|-|TRBJ1-6
CASSQDRLGTGRGSPLHF
TGCGCCAGCAGCCAAGACCGACTAGGGACAGGGCGGGGTTCACCCCTCCACTTT
>TRBV13|TRBD1|-|TRBJ1-6
CASSPRTGGASGSPLHF
TGTGCCAGCAGCCCACGGACAGGGGGCGCATCAGGTTCACCCCTCCACTTT
>TRBV11-2|-|-|TRBJ1-4
CASRGNEKLFF
TGTGCCAGCCGGGGTAATGAAAAACTGTTTTTT
>TRBV5-1|TRBD2|-|TRBJ2-5
CASRTSGGLGETQYF
TGCGCCAGCAGGACTAGCGGGGGCCTGGGAGAGACCCAGTACTTC
>TRBV6-5|-|few|TRBJ1-2
CASSLQNNYGYTF
TGTGCCAGCAGTTTACAGAATAACTATGGCTACACCTTC
>TRBV11-3|-|-|TRBJ1-1
CASSPRSANTEAFF
TGTGCCAGCAGCCCCCGGAGCGCGAACACTGAAGCTTTCTTT
>TRBV5-5|-|-|TRBJ2-3
CASSLGGLGTDTQYF
TGTGCCAGCAGCTTGGGGGGCTTGGGCACAGATACGCAGTATTTT
>TRBV9|TRBD1|-|TRBJ1-4
CASSVGGQGTMDEKLFF
TGTGCCAGCAGCGTAGGGGGACAGGGGACAATGGATGAAAAACTGTTTTTT
>TRBV19|-|-|TRBJ2-3
CASSPLGTDTQYF
TGTGCCAGTAGTCCACTTGGCACAGATACGCAGTATTTT
>TRBV29-1|TRBD2|-|TRBJ2-5
CSGTSGAQETQYF
TGCAGCGGGACTAGCGGGGCACAAGAGACCCAGTACTTC
>TRBV7-9|-|few|TRBJ1-1
CASSTWGGTEAFF
TGTGCCAGCAGCACCTGGGGGGGCACTGAAGCTTTCTTT
>TRBV4-2|-|-|TRBJ1-1
CASSPHGNTEAFF
TGTGCCAGCAGCCCACACGGGAACACTGAAGCTTTCTTT
>TRBV7-2|-|-|TRBJ2-3
CASSRADTQYF
TGTGCCAGCAGCCGTGCGGATACGCAGTATTTT
>TRBV7-3|-|-|TRBJ2-5
CASSLTVDGETQYF
TGTGCCAGCAGCTTAACAGTAGACGGGGAGACCCAGTACTTC
>TRBV15|TRBD1|once|TRBJ2-7
CATSIDRVSYEQYF
TGTGCCACCAGCATAGACAGGGTTTCCTACGAGCAGTACTTC
>TRBV19|TRBD1|-|TRBJ1-1
CASTERQGARTEAFF
TGTGCCAGTACCGAAAGACAGGGGGCTAGGACTGAAGCTTTCTTT
>TRBV5-4|-|-|TRBJ2-1
CASSLEADNEQFF
TGTGCCAGCAGCTTGGAGGCAGACAATGAGCAGTTCTTC
>TRBV19|-|-|TRBJ2-1
CASSIWLESSNEQFF
TGTGCCAGTAGTATATGGCTAGAGTCGAGCAATGAGCAGTTCTTC
>TRBV4-3|-|-|TRBJ2-1
CASSPANTRSSYNEQFF
TGCGCCAGCAGCCCCGCAAATACTAGGAGCTCCTACAATGAGCAGTTCTTC
>TRBV18|-|few|TRBJ1-6
CASSPETVGSPLHF
TGTGCCAGCTCGCCAGAGACAGTAGGATCACCCCTCCACTTT
>TRBV11-3|-|-|TRBJ1-1
CASSLGGLGGNTEAFF
TGTGCCAGCAGCTTAGGAGGGCTAGGAGGGAACACTGAAGCTTTCTTT
>TRBV19|-|-|TRBJ2-5
CASSTGLVETQYF
TGTGCCAGTAGTACAGGGCTGGTCGAGACCCAGTACTTC
>TRBV4-1|-|-|TRBJ1-3
CASSHGGTGSGNTIYF
TGCGCCAGCAGCCACGGAGGGACGGGCTCTGGAAACACCATATATTTT
>TRBV9|-|-|TRBJ2-3
CASSDDLLSTDTQYF
TGTGCCAGCAGCGACGATCTCCTAAGCACAGATACGCAGTATTTT
>TRBV2|-|-|TRBJ1-2
CASSEDKNYGYTF
TGTGCCAGCAGTGAGGATAAGAACTATGGCTACACCTTC